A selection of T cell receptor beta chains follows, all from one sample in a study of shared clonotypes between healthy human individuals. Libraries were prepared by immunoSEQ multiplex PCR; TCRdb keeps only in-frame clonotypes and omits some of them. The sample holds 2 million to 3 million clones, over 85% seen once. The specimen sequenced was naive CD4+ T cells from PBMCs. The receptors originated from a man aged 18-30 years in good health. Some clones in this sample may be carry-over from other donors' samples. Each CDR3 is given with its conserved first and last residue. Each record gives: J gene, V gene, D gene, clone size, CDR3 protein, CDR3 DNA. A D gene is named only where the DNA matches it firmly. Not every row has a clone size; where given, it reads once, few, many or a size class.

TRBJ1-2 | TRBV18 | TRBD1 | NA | CASSPSGQLNYGYTF | TGTGCCAGCTCACCATCGGGACAGCTTAACTATGGCTACACCTTC
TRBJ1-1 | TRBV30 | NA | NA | CAWSVRGSAFF | TGTGCCTGGAGTGTACGGGGAAGCGCTTTCTTT
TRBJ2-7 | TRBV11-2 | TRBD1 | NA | CASSSTDRTYEQYF | TGTGCCAGCAGCTCAACGGACAGGACCTACGAGCAGTACTTC
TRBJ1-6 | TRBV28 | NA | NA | CASSFGDYNSPLHF | TGTGCCAGCAGTTTTGGGGACTATAATTCACCCCTCCACTTT
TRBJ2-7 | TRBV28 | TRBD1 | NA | CASSSIGTGNVYEQYF | TGTGCCAGCAGCTCCATCGGGACAGGTAATGTCTACGAGCAGTACTTC
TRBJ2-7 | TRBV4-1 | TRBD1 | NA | CASSQDSGTGPYEQYF | TGCGCCAGCAGCCAAGATTCTGGGACAGGGCCCTACGAGCAGTACTTC
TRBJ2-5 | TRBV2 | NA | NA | CASSVQEETQYF | TGTGCCAGCAGTGTGCAGGAAGAGACCCAGTACTTC
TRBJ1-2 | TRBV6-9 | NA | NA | CASSQNRGANYGYTF | TGTGCCAGCAGTCAAAACAGAGGCGCTAACTATGGCTACACCTTC
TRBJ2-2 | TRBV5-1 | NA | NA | CASSLVQGTGELFF | TGCGCCAGCAGCTTGGTACAGGGCACCGGGGAGCTGTTTTTT
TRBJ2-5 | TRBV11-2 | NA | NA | CASSLDFVLKGDRETQYF | TGTGCCAGCAGCTTAGATTTCGTGTTAAAGGGGGATCGAGAGACCCAGTACTTC
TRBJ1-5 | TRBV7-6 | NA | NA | CASSLNLGDGQPQHF | TGTGCCAGCAGCTTAAATCTCGGGGATGGTCAGCCCCAGCATTTT
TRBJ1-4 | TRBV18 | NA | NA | CASSPTINEKLFF | TGTGCCAGCTCCCCAACCATTAATGAAAAACTGTTTTTT
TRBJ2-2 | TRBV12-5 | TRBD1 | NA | CASGAASGTGGSGELFF | TGTGCTAGTGGAGCCGCATCCGGGACAGGGGGCTCCGGGGAGCTGTTTTTT
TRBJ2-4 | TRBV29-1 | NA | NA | CSVEGLNIQYF | TGCAGCGTTGAAGGCCTAAACATTCAGTACTTC
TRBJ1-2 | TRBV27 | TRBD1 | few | CASSLATGVSGYTF | TGTGCCAGCAGTTTAGCCACAGGGGTATCTGGCTACACCTTC
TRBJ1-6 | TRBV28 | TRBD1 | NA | CASSYWTGGTRNSPLHF | TGTGCCAGCAGTTACTGGACAGGGGGCACTCGAAATTCACCCCTCCACTTT
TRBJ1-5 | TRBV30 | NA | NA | CAWKAFGGQPQHF | TGTGCCTGGAAAGCTTTTGGCGGGCAGCCCCAGCATTTT
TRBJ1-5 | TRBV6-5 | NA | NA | CASSLIGDPRAQHF | TGTGCCAGCAGTTTGATTGGGGACCCCAGGGCCCAGCATTTT
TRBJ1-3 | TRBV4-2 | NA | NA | CASSQAWGRERYTIYF | TGTGCCAGCAGCCAAGCATGGGGGCGGGAGAGGTATACCATATATTTT
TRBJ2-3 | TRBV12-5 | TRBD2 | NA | CASGRGGTDTQYF | TGTGCTAGTGGACGGGGGGGCACAGATACGCAGTATTTT
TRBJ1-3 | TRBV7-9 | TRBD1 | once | CASSGDRASGNTIYF | TGTGCCAGCAGCGGGGACAGGGCCTCTGGAAACACCATATATTTT
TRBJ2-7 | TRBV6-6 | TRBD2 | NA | CASSYSGGEGYEQYF | TGTGCCAGCAGTTACTCGGGAGGGGAAGGCTACGAGCAGTACTTC
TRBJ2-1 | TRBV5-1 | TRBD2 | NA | CASSLVASGSSYNEQFF | TGCGCCAGCAGCTTAGTGGCTAGCGGGAGCTCCTACAATGAGCAGTTCTTC
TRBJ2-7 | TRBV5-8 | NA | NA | CASSFSPFSYEQYF | TGTGCCAGCAGCTTCTCTCCTTTCTCCTACGAGCAGTACTTC
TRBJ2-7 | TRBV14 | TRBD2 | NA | CASSQGSSGLTYEQYF | TGTGCCAGCAGCCAAGGTTCTAGCGGGCTTACCTACGAGCAGTACTTC
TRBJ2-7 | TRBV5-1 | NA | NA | CASSVTGSYEQYF | TGCGCCAGCAGCGTGACAGGTTCCTACGAGCAGTACTTC
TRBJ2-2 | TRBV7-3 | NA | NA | CASSLTRTGELFF | TGTGCCAGCAGCTTAACGCGCACCGGGGAGCTGTTTTTT
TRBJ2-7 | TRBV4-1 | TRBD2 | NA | CASSQGSSGRAYEQYF | TGCGCCAGCAGCCAAGGCTCTAGCGGGAGGGCCTACGAGCAGTACTTC
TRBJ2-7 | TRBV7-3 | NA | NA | CASSFGPDPGYEQYF | TGTGCCAGCAGCTTTGGGCCCGACCCAGGATACGAGCAGTACTTC
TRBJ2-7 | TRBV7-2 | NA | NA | CASSLQHMGESYEQYF | TGTGCCAGCAGCTTACAACACATGGGGGAGTCCTACGAGCAGTACTTC
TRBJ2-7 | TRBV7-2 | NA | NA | CASSRRDTAYEQYF | TGTGCCAGCAGCCGGCGGGACACCGCCTACGAGCAGTACTTC
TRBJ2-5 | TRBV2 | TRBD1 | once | CASSKGQGKQETQYF | TGTGCCAGCAGTAAGGGACAGGGGAAACAAGAGACCCAGTACTTC
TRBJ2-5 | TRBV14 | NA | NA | CASSQVKGFRSDQETQYF | TGTGCCAGCAGCCAAGTGAAAGGGTTCAGATCCGATCAAGAGACCCAGTACTTC
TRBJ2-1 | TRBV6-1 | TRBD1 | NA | CASRTGALYNEQFF | TGTGCCAGCAGGACAGGGGCCCTGTACAATGAGCAGTTCTTC
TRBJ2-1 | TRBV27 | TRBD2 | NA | CASSLVGLAGRVEQFF | TGTGCCAGCAGTTTAGTTGGGCTAGCGGGAAGGGTTGAGCAGTTCTTC
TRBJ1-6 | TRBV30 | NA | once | CAWSIGGAANSPLHF | TGTGCCTGGAGTATTGGTGGGGCAGCTAATTCACCCCTCCACTTT
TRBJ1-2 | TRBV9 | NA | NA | CASTGVGGYTF | TGTGCCAGCACCGGGGTGGGGGGCTACACCTTC
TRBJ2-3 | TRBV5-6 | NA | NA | CASSSAGTSQYF | TGTGCCAGCAGCTCCGCGGGGACTTCGCAGTATTTT
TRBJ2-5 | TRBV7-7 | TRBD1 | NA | CASSPAGTGEETQYF | TGTGCCAGCAGCCCAGCCGGGACAGGAGAAGAGACCCAGTACTTC
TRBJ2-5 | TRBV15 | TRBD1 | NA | CATSRLGQGAQETQYF | TGTGCCACCAGCAGACTTGGACAGGGGGCCCAAGAGACCCAGTACTTC
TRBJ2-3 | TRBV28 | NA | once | CASSLRMGQQYF | TGTGCCAGCAGTTTAAGGATGGGCCAGCAGTATTTT
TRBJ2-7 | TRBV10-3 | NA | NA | CAIRGTAGFRQYF | TGTGCCATCCGCGGGACGGCCGGATTTCGGCAGTACTTC
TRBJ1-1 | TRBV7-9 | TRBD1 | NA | CASSLGTVNTEAFF | TGTGCCAGCAGCCTCGGGACAGTGAACACTGAAGCTTTCTTT
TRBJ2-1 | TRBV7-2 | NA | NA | CASSPDYSGEQFF | TGTGCCAGCAGCCCGGACTACTCGGGGGAGCAGTTCTTC
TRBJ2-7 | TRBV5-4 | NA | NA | CASSLGPTGGSYEQYF | TGTGCCAGCAGCTTGGGCCCTACCGGGGGCTCCTACGAGCAGTACTTC
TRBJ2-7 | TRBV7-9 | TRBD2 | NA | CASSHRGLAGREQYF | TGTGCCAGCAGCCATCGCGGACTAGCGGGACGCGAGCAGTACTTC
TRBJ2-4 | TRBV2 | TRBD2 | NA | CASSVSGRADAKNIQYF | TGTGCCAGCAGTGTTAGCGGGAGGGCCGATGCCAAAAACATTCAGTACTTC
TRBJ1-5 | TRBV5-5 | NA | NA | CASSLAGNDQPQHF | TGTGCCAGCAGCTTGGCGGGAAACGATCAGCCCCAGCATTTT
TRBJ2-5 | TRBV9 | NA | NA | CASSVGSLGETQYF | TGTGCCAGCAGCGTAGGTTCGCTGGGCGAGACCCAGTACTTC
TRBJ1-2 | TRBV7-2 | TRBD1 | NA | CASSSIRGGQGNYGYTF | TGTGCCAGCAGCTCTATTAGAGGCGGACAGGGAAACTATGGCTACACCTTC
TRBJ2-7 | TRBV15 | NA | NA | CATSQGSLSYEQYF | TGTGCCACCAGCCAAGGTAGCCTCTCCTACGAGCAGTACTTC
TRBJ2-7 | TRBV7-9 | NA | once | CASSLIAVSSYEQYF | TGTGCCAGCAGCTTGATCGCAGTGAGCTCCTACGAGCAGTACTTC
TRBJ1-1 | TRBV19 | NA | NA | CASTRGVTEAFF | TGTGCCAGTACAAGGGGTGTCACTGAAGCTTTCTTT
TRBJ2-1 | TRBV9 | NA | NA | CASTRDPNNEQFF | TGTGCCAGCACAAGGGACCCAAACAATGAGCAGTTCTTC